This T cell receptor beta chain was captured by sequencing in a study of T cell repertoires in cytomegalovirus infection. Study at large: The public TCR beta signatures pointed to both CMV infection and matching HLA type. Study observations and caveats: In two of eight donors, the top clonotype was HLA-C-restricted CMV-specific.

This clonotype was recorded at least ten times. Its antigen is unknown. TCRdb redid the calling of the reads with MiXCR, one entry per CDR3 protein. This table has roughly 920,000 distinct CDR3 sequences, 25% to 40% appearing once. The CDR3 contains 21 residues. V gave up 1 base and J gave up 0 bases, with 25 bases separating them. CDR1 SGHVS and CDR2 FNYEAQ come from the germline V gene. This clonotype was sampled from a human donor in good health (CMV status not recorded). Some clones in this sample may be carry-over from other donors' samples. Sequences were derived from cultured CD8+ T cells from PBMCs, sampled from culture after CMV antigen stimulation. This rearrangement joins TRBV7-6 to TRBJ1-5, with D perhaps matching TRBD1 (5 bases). The CDR3, as DNA: TGTGCCAGCAGCTTAGATGAAAACCAGGGCATGTTTGATTTTAGCAATCAGCCCCAGCATTTT. Protein product: CASSLDENQGMFDFSNQPQHF.